Listed here is a single T cell receptor beta chain. Its antigen is unknown. The CDR3 extends 3 residues past the end of the read, so its final part is completed from the germline J gene. The record originates from a study of Tregs in tolerant kidney transplant recipients. General study findings and limits: No direct test of biological reproducibility was done here. The small number of patients limits these findings pending further validation.

The CDR3 consists of 14 residues. Germline V lookup: CDR1 ENHRY, CDR2 SYGVKD. Trimming cost V 2 bases and J 1 base; bases outside gene matches: 1. Related graft donors supplied nonmyeloablative bone marrow transplants, and mixed chimerism was transient. Profiling relied on immunoSEQ multiplex PCR, and the TCRdb table lists in-frame clones only, not all of them. This repertoire includes some 29,000 clones. The sequencing here drew on CD4+ T cells from blood (PBMCs), taken 24 months after the transplant. The gene calls are TRBV10-3 and TRBJ2-5, with 7 bases fitting TRBD1. This receptor was taken from a human patient who received a combined kidney and bone marrow transplant. Part of the T cell pool may stem from the graft donor. The CDR3 protein is CAISEAGGQETQYF. CDR3 DNA (partial): TGTGCCATCAGTGAGGCAGGGGGCCAAGAGACC.